This T cell receptor beta chain originates from a study of blood T cell repertoires in COVID-19. Overall study context: Acute-phase and convalescent COVID-19 samples originated in the United States, Italy and Spain.

J lost 8 bases, V lost 4 bases, and 11 bases had no gene match. Per the germline V gene, CDR1 is LGHNA and CDR2 is YNFKEQ. This CDR3 contains 16 residues. This clone was detected a few times. Under the authors' procedure: Reference gene primers were amplified, and this amplification served to estimate nucleated cell counts. Clones were sequenced by immunoSEQ multiplex PCR, and TCRdb holds only the in-frame ones, with some missing. V and J calls and clone size are as listed in that table; D and trimming were resolved from the DNA. The sample yields around 60,000 clones, roughly 71% seen once. The J gene is TRBJ2-2, the V gene TRBV4-2; 9 positions agree with TRBD2. Specimen: peripheral blood. This receptor was taken from a human donor in a cohort sampled during active COVID-19. The CDR3 here is CASSRLTSGLPGELFF. The DNA for the CDR3 is TGTGCCAGCAGCCGGTTGACTAGCGGACTCCCGGGGGAGCTGTTTTTT.